Here is one TCR beta chain with its context. The antigen is unknown. The data were obtained in a study of T cell responses to AZD1222 COVID-19 vaccine. Points from the study as a whole: There were repertoire samples only from the period after the peak T cell response. Spike-specific TCR breadth and depth went up after people got two AZD1222 doses. Epitopes outside B.1.351 and B.1.1.7 mutated regions reportedly drew nearly half of spike TCRs. CD4 TCRs associated with vaccination spanned spike, dominating at 160-218 and 743-854.

V was clipped by 3 bases and J by 9 bases, with 16 bases between them. The CDR3 has 14 amino acids. The germline CDR1 and CDR2 sequences are SGDLS and YYNGEE. Assay used: immunoSEQ multiplex PCR; TCRdb lists only in-frame clones, some missing. The sample gives 55,000 to 85,000 clones, 84% of which show up once; more than 8.5% is in the top ten. This chain joins TRBV9 and TRBJ1-5; the D gene is possibly TRBD1 (5 bases). The receptor was isolated from an adult in good health. Sequenced here: peripheral blood, sampled on day 0 of AZD1222 vaccination. DNA for the CDR3: TGTGCCAGCAGCGCCGACAGCGACGGTCGGCCCCAGCATTTT. Amino acid sequence: CASSADSDGRPQHF. Filled out from reference TRBV9 and TRBJ1-5, the complete variable domain reads DSGVTQTPKHLITATGQRVTLRCSPRSGDLSVYWYQQSLDQGLQFLIQYYNGEERAKGNILERFSAQQFPDLHSELNLSSLELGDSALYFCASSADSDGRPQHFGDGTRLSIL.